Listed below are T cell receptor beta chains from one sample, sequenced in a study of identical twins. TCRdb re-called the 5' RACE reads through MiXCR, storing one row per CDR3 protein. The data show about 720,000 distinct CDR3 sequences, over 15% seen once. The sample was also linked to a second study, of T cells expressing NK-cell markers.

Sequencing was performed on PBMCs. These receptors were collected from a woman younger than 35 in good health. Each CDR3 is given with its conserved first and last residue. A D gene is named only where the DNA matches it firmly. Rows may omit the clone size; those that give it use once, few, many or a size class.

CASSSRDSADEQFF | TGTGCCAGTAGTTCCCGGGACTCCGCCGATGAGCAGTTCTTC | TRBV19 | NA | NA | TRBJ2-1
CAWRWTGAYEQYF | TGTGCCTGGAGATGGACAGGTGCCTACGAGCAGTACTTC | TRBV30 | TRBD1 | few | TRBJ2-7
CASSSRRETQYF | TGTGCCAGCAGCTCTCGCCGTGAGACCCAGTACTTC | TRBV5-8 | NA | many | TRBJ2-5
CASSQQGTSGYEQYF | TGTGCCAGCAGCCAACAAGGGACTAGCGGGTACGAGCAGTACTTC | TRBV7-2 | TRBD2 | few | TRBJ2-7
CASSAGTASRGYTF | TGTGCCAGCAGCGCTGGGACAGCGAGTCGTGGCTACACCTTC | TRBV12-3/TRBV12-4 | TRBD1 | NA | TRBJ1-2
CASSLNLLTYEQYF | TGTGCCAGCAGTTTAAATTTGCTGACGTACGAGCAGTACTTC | TRBV12-3/TRBV12-4 | NA | NA | TRBJ2-7
CASSDGQGGAGIAQYF | TGTGCCAGCAGCGATGGACAGGGGGGGGCGGGGATTGCGCAGTATTTT | TRBV5-6 | TRBD1 | few | TRBJ2-3
CASSLDGSGQGPGQYF | TGTGCCAGCAGCTTAGACGGTTCGGGACAGGGTCCCGGGCAGTACTTC | TRBV7-2 | TRBD1 | many | TRBJ2-7
CASSSQGWRGRTDTQYF | TGCGCCAGCAGCTCCCAGGGTTGGAGGGGCCGGACAGATACGCAGTATTTT | TRBV5-1 | NA | few | TRBJ2-3
CASSSTGHPREQYF | TGTGCCAGCAGCTCGACCGGGCACCCGCGGGAGCAGTACTTC | TRBV11-1 | NA | NA | TRBJ2-7